This T cell receptor beta chain was sequenced for a study of blood T cells in healthy people across ages. As for the study in general: Template switching picked up about one barcoded beta molecule for each two T cells.

The use of a sample-barcoded 5' primer and a J-beta primer mix characterized a second PCR of about 6 to 11 cycles. A 12-random-nucleotide template-switch adaptor tagged each cDNA molecule. TCRdb redid the calling of the 5' RACE reads with MiXCR, one entry per CDR3 protein. The sample records over 1,300,000 distinct CDR3 sequences, roughly 64% being singletons. There are a few counts of this clonotype. The antigen remains unidentified. This CDR3 is built from 17 residues. After removal of 7 bases from V and 1 base from J, the junction contained 12 bases not matched to a gene. Germline V CDR1 and CDR2: SNHLY, FYNNEI. General study results and limits: Using unsorted PBMCs precluded a conclusive naive versus antigen-experienced comparison. It was the long-lived donors that had more naive CD4+ cells and higher diversity than aged donors.

The sequenced material came from blood. This chain uses TRBV2 with TRBJ2-3; 9 bases align to TRBD2. This clonotype was sampled from a young man in good health. The CDR3: CASITRTSGGRTDTQYF. For the CDR3, the DNA is TGTGCCAGCATTACCAGAACCAGCGGGGGGCGCACAGATACGCAGTATTTT.